This TCR beta chain is from a study of cytomegalovirus exposure and HLA in healthy donors. Study details: There were just under 400 genotyped donors. Of these, 81% fell in the genetic ancestry cluster associated with self-reported Caucasian donors. The study, taken as a whole, reports: The number of N-insertions in an Asian-associated ancestry cluster was reportedly below the roughly 620-donor mean in a later analysis.

Comment on this clone: Antigen specificity is unknown.

Germline values: CDR1 SGHNT, CDR2 YYREEE (reference sequence). The CDR3 has 15 amino acids. Trimming took 0 bases from V and 5 from J, leaving 14 bases between them. PCR amplification relied on 60 Vbeta primers (plus 13 Jbeta primers). Method: immunoSEQ multiplex PCR; TCRdb's copy keeps in-frame clones and lacks some. The table lists 200,000 to 250,000 clones, roughly four fifths of them singletons, with more than 0.5% in the top ten. The origin of this receptor is a woman between 35 and 50 years old in good health and CMV-seronegative. Sequencing used PBMCs. The gene calls are TRBV5-4 and TRBJ2-5, with D perhaps TRBD1 (6 bases). This CDR3 reads CASSLDQGRRETQYF. The CDR3 DNA is TGTGCCAGCAGCTTGGATCAGGGGCGCCGGGAGACCCAGTACTTC.